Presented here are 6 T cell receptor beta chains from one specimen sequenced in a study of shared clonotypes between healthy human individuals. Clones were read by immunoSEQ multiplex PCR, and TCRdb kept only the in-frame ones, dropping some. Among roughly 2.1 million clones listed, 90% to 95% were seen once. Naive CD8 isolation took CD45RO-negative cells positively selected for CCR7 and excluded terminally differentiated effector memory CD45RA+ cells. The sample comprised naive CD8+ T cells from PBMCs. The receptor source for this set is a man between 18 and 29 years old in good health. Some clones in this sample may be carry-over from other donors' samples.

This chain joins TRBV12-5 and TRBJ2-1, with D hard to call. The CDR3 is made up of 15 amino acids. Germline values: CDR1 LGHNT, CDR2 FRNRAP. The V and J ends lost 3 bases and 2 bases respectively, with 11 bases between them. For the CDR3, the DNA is TGTGCTAGTGGTTTCGGTGTCCCAGCCTACAATGAGCAGTTCTTC. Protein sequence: CASGFGVPAYNEQFF.

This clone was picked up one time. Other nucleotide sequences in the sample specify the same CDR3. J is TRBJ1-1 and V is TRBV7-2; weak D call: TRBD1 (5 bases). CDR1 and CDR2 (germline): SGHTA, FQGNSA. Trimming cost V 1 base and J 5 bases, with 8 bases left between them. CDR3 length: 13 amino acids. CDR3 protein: CASSLGGGTEAFF. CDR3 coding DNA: TGTGCCAGCAGCTTAGGCGGGGGTACTGAAGCTTTCTTT.

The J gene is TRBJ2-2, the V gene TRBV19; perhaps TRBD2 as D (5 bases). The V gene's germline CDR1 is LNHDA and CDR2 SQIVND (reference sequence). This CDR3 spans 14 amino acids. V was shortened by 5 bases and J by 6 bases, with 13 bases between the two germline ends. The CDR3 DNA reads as TGTGCCAGTAGTCTCACTAGGGTCCCCGGGGAGCTGTTTTTT. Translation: CASSLTRVPGELFF.

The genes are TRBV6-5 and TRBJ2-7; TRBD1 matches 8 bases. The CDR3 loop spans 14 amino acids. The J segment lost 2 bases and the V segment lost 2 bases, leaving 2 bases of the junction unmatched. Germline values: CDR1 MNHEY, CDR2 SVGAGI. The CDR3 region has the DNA TGTGCCAGCAGTTACCGGGACAGGACCTACGAGCAGTACTTC. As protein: CASSYRDRTYEQYF.

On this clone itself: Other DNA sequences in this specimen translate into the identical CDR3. CDR3 region: CASSIVGNEQFF. In DNA, the CDR3 is TGTGCCAGTAGTATAGTAGGAAATGAGCAGTTCTTC. The V call is TRBV19, the J call TRBJ2-1; D is unclear. The CDR3 extends over 12 amino acids. V lost 1 base to trimming and J lost 7 bases, with 5 bases between them. Per the germline V gene, CDR1 is LNHDA and CDR2 is SQIVND (reference sequence).

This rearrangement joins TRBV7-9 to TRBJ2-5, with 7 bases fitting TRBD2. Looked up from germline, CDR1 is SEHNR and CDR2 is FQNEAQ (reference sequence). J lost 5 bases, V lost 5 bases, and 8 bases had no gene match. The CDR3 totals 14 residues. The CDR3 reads CASSPAGPAETQYF. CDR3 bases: TGTGCCAGCAGCCCAGCGGGACCCGCGGAGACCCAGTACTTC.